This is a list of T cell receptor beta chains from one sample in a study of blood T cell repertoires in COVID-19. TCRdb keeps only in-frame clones here, not all; method: immunoSEQ multiplex PCR. The sample gives roughly 100,000 clones, roughly 85% of which show up once; less than 20% is in the top ten. The sample taken for sequencing was peripheral blood. Every receptor here comes from a woman of 80 years or more with acute or convalescent COVID-19. CDR3s include the opening cysteine and the closing phenylalanine or tryptophan. The order of the fields is V gene, CDR3 length, clone size, J gene, CDR3 protein. Some rows mark clone size as missing; the rest say once, few, many or name a class of expanded clone.

V gene: TRBV5-6; CDR3 length: 14; clone size: NA; J gene: TRBJ2-3; CDR3 protein: CASSLRGLGDTQYF
V gene: TRBV2; CDR3 length: 12; clone size: NA; J gene: TRBJ2-7; CDR3 protein: CASGAGPYEQYF
V gene: TRBV4-1; CDR3 length: 16; clone size: NA; J gene: TRBJ1-5; CDR3 protein: CASSPLTTGTNQPQHF
V gene: TRBV28; CDR3 length: 15; clone size: NA; J gene: TRBJ1-5; CDR3 protein: CASSGTGGKTQPQHF
V gene: TRBV18; CDR3 length: 19; clone size: NA; J gene: TRBJ1-2; CDR3 protein: CASSPEEGTGGVMDYGYTF
V gene: TRBV12-3/TRBV12-4; CDR3 length: 13; clone size: NA; J gene: TRBJ2-7; CDR3 protein: CASSLGGHVEQYF
V gene: TRBV5-1; CDR3 length: 12; clone size: NA; J gene: TRBJ1-2; CDR3 protein: CASSRDRDSYTF
V gene: TRBV3-1/TRBV3-2; CDR3 length: 16; clone size: NA; J gene: TRBJ1-1; CDR3 protein: CASSRGTGRMNTEAFF
V gene: TRBV28; CDR3 length: 14; clone size: NA; J gene: TRBJ2-1; CDR3 protein: CASSPGGSYNEQFF
V gene: TRBV28; CDR3 length: 16; clone size: NA; J gene: TRBJ1-5; CDR3 protein: CASSPLGTGGNQPQHF
V gene: TRBV10-3; CDR3 length: 13; clone size: NA; J gene: TRBJ1-1; CDR3 protein: CAISETSYTEAFF
V gene: TRBV7-9; CDR3 length: 13; clone size: NA; J gene: TRBJ2-1; CDR3 protein: CASSFGTHNEQFF
V gene: TRBV7-2; CDR3 length: 16; clone size: NA; J gene: TRBJ1-3; CDR3 protein: CASSPPTATGGNTIYF
V gene: TRBV21-1; CDR3 length: 23; clone size: NA; J gene: TRBJ2-3; CDR3 protein: CASSNPLDSGPSTSGSCSDTQYF
V gene: TRBV28; CDR3 length: 12; clone size: NA; J gene: TRBJ2-5; CDR3 protein: CASSSLLGTQYF
V gene: TRBV5-6; CDR3 length: 17; clone size: NA; J gene: TRBJ1-2; CDR3 protein: CASSLFAQGAIDYGYTF
V gene: TRBV5-1; CDR3 length: 14; clone size: few; J gene: TRBJ2-3; CDR3 protein: CASSLAGATDTQYF
V gene: TRBV4-2; CDR3 length: 17; clone size: NA; J gene: TRBJ1-2; CDR3 protein: CASSQAGGNTGFYGYTF
V gene: TRBV27; CDR3 length: 12; clone size: NA; J gene: TRBJ2-2; CDR3 protein: CASGPEGRELFF
V gene: TRBV6-2/TRBV6-3; CDR3 length: 14; clone size: NA; J gene: TRBJ2-4; CDR3 protein: CASIPTGRSDIQYF
V gene: TRBV28; CDR3 length: 16; clone size: NA; J gene: TRBJ2-1; CDR3 protein: CASSPNTGGVYNEQFF
V gene: TRBV7-2; CDR3 length: 15; clone size: NA; J gene: TRBJ1-3; CDR3 protein: CASSLGQGFGNTIYF
V gene: TRBV5-1; CDR3 length: 15; clone size: NA; J gene: TRBJ2-5; CDR3 protein: CASSLTSSRRETQYF
V gene: TRBV6-4; CDR3 length: 16; clone size: NA; J gene: TRBJ2-1; CDR3 protein: CASSRFSSGNYNEQFF
V gene: TRBV3-1/TRBV3-2; CDR3 length: 17; clone size: NA; J gene: TRBJ2-7; CDR3 protein: CASSQEGREPFPYEQYF
V gene: TRBV2; CDR3 length: 13; clone size: NA; J gene: TRBJ1-1; CDR3 protein: CANGRQEDTEAFF
V gene: TRBV7-9; CDR3 length: 18; clone size: many; J gene: TRBJ1-2; CDR3 protein: CASSSLIQGDHTNYGYTF
V gene: TRBV11-3; CDR3 length: 17; clone size: NA; J gene: TRBJ1-1; CDR3 protein: CASSLGRDRYMNTEAFF
V gene: TRBV19; CDR3 length: 15; clone size: NA; J gene: TRBJ2-2; CDR3 protein: CASSIGESYTGELFF
V gene: TRBV5-1; CDR3 length: 11; clone size: NA; J gene: TRBJ2-1; CDR3 protein: CASSSEGGQFF
V gene: TRBV7-9; CDR3 length: 13; clone size: NA; J gene: TRBJ1-1; CDR3 protein: CASNTGGRTEAFF
V gene: TRBV11-2; CDR3 length: 17; clone size: NA; J gene: TRBJ2-1; CDR3 protein: CASSLGRRLGSYNEQFF
V gene: TRBV10-2; CDR3 length: 14; clone size: NA; J gene: TRBJ1-5; CDR3 protein: CASSESSSDQPQHF
V gene: TRBV29-1; CDR3 length: 16; clone size: NA; J gene: TRBJ2-3; CDR3 protein: CSLIGVAGDWTDTQYF
V gene: TRBV12-5; CDR3 length: 17; clone size: medium-sized; J gene: TRBJ1-1; CDR3 protein: CASGLVLVAGLNTEAFF
V gene: TRBV6-5; CDR3 length: 15; clone size: NA; J gene: TRBJ2-1; CDR3 protein: CASSYRSSRGNEQFF
V gene: TRBV28; CDR3 length: 15; clone size: NA; J gene: TRBJ2-1; CDR3 protein: CASSSGSGAWDEQFF
V gene: TRBV4-1; CDR3 length: 14; clone size: once; J gene: TRBJ2-1; CDR3 protein: CASSQRDFYNEQFF
V gene: TRBV7-2; CDR3 length: 15; clone size: NA; J gene: TRBJ2-3; CDR3 protein: CASSLVLRSSDTQYF
V gene: TRBV5-1; CDR3 length: 15; clone size: NA; J gene: TRBJ2-2; CDR3 protein: CASSLDPGSTGELFF
V gene: TRBV12-5; CDR3 length: 17; clone size: NA; J gene: TRBJ2-2; CDR3 protein: CASGFLASGRTSGELFF